Described below is a single TCR beta chain sequence and its context. Antigen: not known. Unmatched junction bases numbered 7, after V lost 2 bases and J lost 2 bases. Germline V gives CDR1 SGHTA, CDR2 FQGNSA. The CDR3 has 17 amino acids. The data are from a study of CD8 T cells in ankylosing spondylitis. Study-wide points: Some motif variants had been reported before (in reactive arthritis synovial fluid and blood). Apparently characteristic of ankylosing spondylitis blood was a TCR beta motif (under ten highly homologous variants). Disease-linked clones reportedly concentrated significantly in matched ankylosing spondylitis synovial fluid.

TCRdb re-called the 5' RACE reads through MiXCR, storing one row per CDR3 protein. The sample holds about 800,000 distinct CDR3 sequences, around 11% seen once. The source material was blood, either unsorted or a sorted T cell fraction (not recorded which). The sequence came from a male donor with ankylosing spondylitis. This rearrangement joins TRBV7-2 to TRBJ2-1; 9 bases line up with TRBD2. CDR3 sequence (DNA): TGTGCCAGCAGCTTAAGTGTCGGCGGGGGGGCCTACAATGAGCAGTTCTTC. It encodes CASSLSVGGGAYNEQFF. The whole variable domain, filled in from reference TRBV7-2 and TRBJ2-1, reads GAGVSQSPSNKVTEKGKDVELRCDPISGHTALYWYRQSLGQGLEFLIYFQGNSAPDKSGLPSDRFSAERTGGSVSTLTIQRTQQEDSAVYLCASSLSVGGGAYNEQFFGPGTRLTVL.